The sample holds a few counts of the clone carrying this T cell receptor beta chain. No antigen is known for it. The germline CDR1 and CDR2 sequences are SGHTA and FQGNSA. The CDR3 covers 16 residues. Trimming cost V 5 bases and J 0 bases, with 15 bases left between them. The source of the sample is a study of blood T cells in healthy people across ages. Study-level findings and limits: TCR beta diversity was tightly associated with the proportion of naive T cells. Greater diversity and more naive CD4+ cells were seen in long-lived donors than in aged donors.

A second roughly 6 to 12 cycle PCR used barcoded and J-beta primers. Each CDR3 protein gets one entry after TCRdb re-called the 5' RACE reads with MiXCR. Here the sample spans roughly 2 million distinct CDR3 sequences, 49% being singletons. Per sample, no less than 5.5 micrograms of total RNA were extracted. This sequence was found in a woman aged 40 to 55 in good health. This chain links TRBV7-2 with TRBJ2-3; D is perhaps TRBD1 or TRBD2 (7 bases each). The sample was blood. CDR3 sequence reads: CASSPPGGVSTDTQYF. CDR3 coding DNA: TGTGCCAGCAGCCCCCCAGGGGGGGTTAGCACAGATACGCAGTATTTT. The variable domain in full, completed from reference TRBV7-2 and TRBJ2-3, reads GAGVSQSPSNKVTEKGKDVELRCDPISGHTALYWYRQSLGQGLEFLIYFQGNSAPDKSGLPSDRFSAERTGGSVSTLTIQRTQQEDSAVYLCASSPPGGVSTDTQYFGPGTRLTVL.